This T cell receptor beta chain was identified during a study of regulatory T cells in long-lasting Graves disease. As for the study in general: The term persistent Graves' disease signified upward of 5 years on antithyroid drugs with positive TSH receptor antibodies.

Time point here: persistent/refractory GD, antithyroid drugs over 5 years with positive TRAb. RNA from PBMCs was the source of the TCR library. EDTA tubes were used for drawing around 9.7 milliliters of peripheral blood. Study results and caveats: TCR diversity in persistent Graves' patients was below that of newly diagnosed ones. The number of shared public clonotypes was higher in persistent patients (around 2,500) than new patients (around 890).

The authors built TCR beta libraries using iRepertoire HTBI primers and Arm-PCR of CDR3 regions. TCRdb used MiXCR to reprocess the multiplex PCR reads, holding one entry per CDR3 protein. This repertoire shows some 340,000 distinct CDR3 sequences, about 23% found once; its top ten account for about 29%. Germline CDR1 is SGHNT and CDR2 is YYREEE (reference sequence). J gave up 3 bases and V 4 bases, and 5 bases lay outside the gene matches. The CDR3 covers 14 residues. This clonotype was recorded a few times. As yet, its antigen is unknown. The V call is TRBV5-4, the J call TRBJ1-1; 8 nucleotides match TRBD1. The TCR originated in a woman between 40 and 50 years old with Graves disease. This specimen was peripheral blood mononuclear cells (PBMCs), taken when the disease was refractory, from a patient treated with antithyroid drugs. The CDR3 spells CASSPSDRDTEAFF. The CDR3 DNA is TGTGCCAGCAGCCCTTCGGACAGGGACACTGAAGCTTTCTTT.